This TCR beta chain was recovered during a study of tumor-infiltrating lymphocytes in primary liver carcinoma. As for the study in general: Staging placed the tumors at T1-T3 N0M0, and they measured about 4 to 11 cm across.

Germline-derived CDR1 and CDR2 are SQVTM and ANQGSEA. CDR3 size: 13 residues. TCR beta cDNA came from roughly 550 ng total RNA, primed with a constant-region primer. Three rounds of nested multiplex PCR with slightly modified ARM-PCR produced TCR beta libraries. The first two PCR rounds used TRBV1-TRBV30 forward primers with a C-beta reverse primer, 9 to 10 cycles each. From the multiplex PCR reads, TCRdb called clonotypes with MiXCR, one entry per CDR3 protein. The sample shows 20,000 to 25,000 distinct CDR3 sequences, about three quarters of them seen only once. Note on this clonotype: Its specificity is not known. An end of the junction does not agree with germline; a read error may underlie this.

Whole-study findings and limits: Between tumor regions, pairs overlapped more than tumor-adjacent and tumor-blood pairs did.

Unsorted bulk tissue of roughly 20-34 mg yielded co-extracted RNA and DNA. The study sampled five separate regions from each tumor. This receptor was obtained from a woman aged 25 to 39 with primary liver carcinoma and hepatitis B virus infection. The chain employs TRBV29-1 and TRBJ2-2, with TRBD1 as a possible D gene (7 bases). Sequenced: liver tumor tissue from sampling region 1. The subset was: tumor region T1, superior pole. Here the CDR3 DNA reads TGCAGCGTCGGGAGACGAGACACAGGGGAGCTGTCTTTT. Encoded protein: CSVGRRDTGELSF.